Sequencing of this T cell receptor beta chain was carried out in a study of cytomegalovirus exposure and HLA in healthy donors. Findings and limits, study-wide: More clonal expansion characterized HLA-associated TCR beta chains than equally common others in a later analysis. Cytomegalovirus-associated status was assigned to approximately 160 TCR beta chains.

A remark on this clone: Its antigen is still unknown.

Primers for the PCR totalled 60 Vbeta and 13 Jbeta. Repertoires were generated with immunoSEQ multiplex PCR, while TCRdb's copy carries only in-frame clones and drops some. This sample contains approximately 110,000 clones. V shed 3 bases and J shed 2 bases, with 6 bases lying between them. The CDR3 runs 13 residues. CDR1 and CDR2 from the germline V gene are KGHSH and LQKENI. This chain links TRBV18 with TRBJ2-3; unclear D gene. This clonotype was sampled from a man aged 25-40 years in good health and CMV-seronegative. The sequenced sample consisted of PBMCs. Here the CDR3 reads CASSPSITDTQYF. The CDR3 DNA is TGTGCCAGCTCACCGTCCATCACAGATACGCAGTATTTT.